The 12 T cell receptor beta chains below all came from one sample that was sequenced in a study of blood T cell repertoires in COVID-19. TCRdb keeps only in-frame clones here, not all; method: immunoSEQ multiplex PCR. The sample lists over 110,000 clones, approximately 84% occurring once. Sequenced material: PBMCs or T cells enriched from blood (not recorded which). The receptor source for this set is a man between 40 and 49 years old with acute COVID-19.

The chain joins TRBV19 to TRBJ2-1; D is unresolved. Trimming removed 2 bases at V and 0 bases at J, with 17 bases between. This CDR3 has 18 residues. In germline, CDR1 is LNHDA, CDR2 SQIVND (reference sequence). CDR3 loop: CASSISRSAGVSYNEQFF. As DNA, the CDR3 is TGTGCCAGTAGTATATCTAGGAGCGCCGGAGTCTCCTACAATGAGCAGTTCTTC.

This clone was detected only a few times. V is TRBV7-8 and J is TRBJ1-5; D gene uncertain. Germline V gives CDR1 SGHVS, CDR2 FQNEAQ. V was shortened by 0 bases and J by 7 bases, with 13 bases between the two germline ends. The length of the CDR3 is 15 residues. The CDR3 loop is CASSLAGREGQPQHF. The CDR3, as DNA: TGTGCCAGCAGCTTAGCGGGCCGGGAGGGCCAGCCCCAGCATTTT.

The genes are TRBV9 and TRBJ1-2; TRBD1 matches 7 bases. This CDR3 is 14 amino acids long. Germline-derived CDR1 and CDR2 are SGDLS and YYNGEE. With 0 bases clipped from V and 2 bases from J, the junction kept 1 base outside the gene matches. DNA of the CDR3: TGTGCCAGCAGCGTAGAGGGACAGAACTATGGCTACACCTTC. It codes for CASSVEGQNYGYTF. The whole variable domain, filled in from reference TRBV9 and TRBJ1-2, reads DSGVTQTPKHLITATGQRVTLRCSPRSGDLSVYWYQQSLDQGLQFLIQYYNGEERAKGNILERFSAQQFPDLHSELNLSSLELGDSALYFCASSVEGQNYGYTFGSGTRLTVV.

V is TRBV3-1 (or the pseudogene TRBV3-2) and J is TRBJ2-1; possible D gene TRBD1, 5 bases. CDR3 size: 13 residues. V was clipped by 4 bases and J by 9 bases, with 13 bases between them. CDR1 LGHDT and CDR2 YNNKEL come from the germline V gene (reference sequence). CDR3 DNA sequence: TGTGCCAGCAGCCCCTCGACAGTCGGTGAGCAGTTCTTC. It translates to CASSPSTVGEQFF.

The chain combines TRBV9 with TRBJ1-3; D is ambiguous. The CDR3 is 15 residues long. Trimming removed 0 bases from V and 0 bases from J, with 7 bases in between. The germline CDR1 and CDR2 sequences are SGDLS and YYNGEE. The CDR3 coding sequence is TGTGCCAGCAGCGTAGCTACAGACTCTGGAAACACCATATATTTT. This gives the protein CASSVATDSGNTIYF. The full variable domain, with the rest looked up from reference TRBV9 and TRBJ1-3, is DSGVTQTPKHLITATGQRVTLRCSPRSGDLSVYWYQQSLDQGLQFLIQYYNGEERAKGNILERFSAQQFPDLHSELNLSSLELGDSALYFCASSVATDSGNTIYFGEGSWLTVV.

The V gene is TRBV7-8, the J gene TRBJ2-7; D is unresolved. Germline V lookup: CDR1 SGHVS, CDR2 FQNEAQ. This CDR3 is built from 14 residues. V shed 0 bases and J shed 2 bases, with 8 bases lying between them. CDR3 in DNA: TGTGCCAGCAGCTTAGCGCTGCAGGCCTACGAGCAGTACTTC. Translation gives CASSLALQAYEQYF.

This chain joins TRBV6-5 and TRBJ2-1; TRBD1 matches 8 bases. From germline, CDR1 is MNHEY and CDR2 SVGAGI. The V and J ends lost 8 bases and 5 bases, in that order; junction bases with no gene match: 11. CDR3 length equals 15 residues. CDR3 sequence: CASHNPDRADNEQFF. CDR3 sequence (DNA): TGTGCCAGCCACAATCCGGACAGGGCGGACAATGAGCAGTTCTTC.

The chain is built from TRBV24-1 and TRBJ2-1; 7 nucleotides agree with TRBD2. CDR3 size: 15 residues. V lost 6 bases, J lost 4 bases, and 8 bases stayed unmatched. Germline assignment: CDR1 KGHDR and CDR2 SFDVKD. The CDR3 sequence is CATSLSGVGYNEQFF. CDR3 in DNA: TGTGCCACCAGTTTAAGCGGGGTGGGGTACAATGAGCAGTTCTTC.

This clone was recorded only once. The CDR3 DNA follows: TGCGCCAGCAGCGGAGGATACGAGCAGTACTTC. This gives the protein CASSGGYEQYF. V is TRBV5-1 and J is TRBJ2-7; possible D gene TRBD2, 5 bases. Germline values: CDR1 SGHRS, CDR2 YFSETQ. The CDR3 totals 11 residues. The V end lost 4 bases, the J end lost 4 bases, and 6 bases lay between the germline ends.

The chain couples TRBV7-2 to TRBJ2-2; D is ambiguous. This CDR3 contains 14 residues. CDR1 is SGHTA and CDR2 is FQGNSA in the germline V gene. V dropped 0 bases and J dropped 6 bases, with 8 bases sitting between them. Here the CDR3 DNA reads TGTGCCAGCAGCTTAGCGCTAAGTTCCGGGGAGCTGTTTTTT. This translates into CASSLALSSGELFF.

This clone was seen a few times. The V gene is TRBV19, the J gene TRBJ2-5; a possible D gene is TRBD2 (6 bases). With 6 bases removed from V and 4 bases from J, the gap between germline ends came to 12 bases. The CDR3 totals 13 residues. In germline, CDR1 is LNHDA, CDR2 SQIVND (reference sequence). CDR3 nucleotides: TGTGCCAGTAGGACTAGATCTTCAGAGACCCAGTACTTC. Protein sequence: CASRTRSSETQYF.

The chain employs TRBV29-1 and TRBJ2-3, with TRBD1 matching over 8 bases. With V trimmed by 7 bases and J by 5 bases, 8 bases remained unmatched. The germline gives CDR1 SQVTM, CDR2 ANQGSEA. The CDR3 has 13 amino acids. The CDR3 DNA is TGCAGCGCTACTGAAACAGGGGGAGATACGCAGTATTTT. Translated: CSATETGGDTQYF.